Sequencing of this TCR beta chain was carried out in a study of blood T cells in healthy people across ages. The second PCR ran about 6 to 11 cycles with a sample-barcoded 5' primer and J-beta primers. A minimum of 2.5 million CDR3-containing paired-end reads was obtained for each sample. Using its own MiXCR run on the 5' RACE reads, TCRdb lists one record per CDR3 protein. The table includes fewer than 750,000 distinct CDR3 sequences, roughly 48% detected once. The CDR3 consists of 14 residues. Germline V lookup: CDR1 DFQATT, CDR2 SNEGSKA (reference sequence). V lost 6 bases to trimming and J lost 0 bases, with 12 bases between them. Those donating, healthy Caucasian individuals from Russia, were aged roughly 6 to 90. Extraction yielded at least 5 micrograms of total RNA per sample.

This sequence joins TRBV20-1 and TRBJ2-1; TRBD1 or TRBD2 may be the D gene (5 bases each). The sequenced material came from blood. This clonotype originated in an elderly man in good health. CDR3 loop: CSAPPGGSYNEQFF. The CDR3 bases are TGCAGTGCCCCTCCTGGGGGCTCCTACAATGAGCAGTTCTTC.